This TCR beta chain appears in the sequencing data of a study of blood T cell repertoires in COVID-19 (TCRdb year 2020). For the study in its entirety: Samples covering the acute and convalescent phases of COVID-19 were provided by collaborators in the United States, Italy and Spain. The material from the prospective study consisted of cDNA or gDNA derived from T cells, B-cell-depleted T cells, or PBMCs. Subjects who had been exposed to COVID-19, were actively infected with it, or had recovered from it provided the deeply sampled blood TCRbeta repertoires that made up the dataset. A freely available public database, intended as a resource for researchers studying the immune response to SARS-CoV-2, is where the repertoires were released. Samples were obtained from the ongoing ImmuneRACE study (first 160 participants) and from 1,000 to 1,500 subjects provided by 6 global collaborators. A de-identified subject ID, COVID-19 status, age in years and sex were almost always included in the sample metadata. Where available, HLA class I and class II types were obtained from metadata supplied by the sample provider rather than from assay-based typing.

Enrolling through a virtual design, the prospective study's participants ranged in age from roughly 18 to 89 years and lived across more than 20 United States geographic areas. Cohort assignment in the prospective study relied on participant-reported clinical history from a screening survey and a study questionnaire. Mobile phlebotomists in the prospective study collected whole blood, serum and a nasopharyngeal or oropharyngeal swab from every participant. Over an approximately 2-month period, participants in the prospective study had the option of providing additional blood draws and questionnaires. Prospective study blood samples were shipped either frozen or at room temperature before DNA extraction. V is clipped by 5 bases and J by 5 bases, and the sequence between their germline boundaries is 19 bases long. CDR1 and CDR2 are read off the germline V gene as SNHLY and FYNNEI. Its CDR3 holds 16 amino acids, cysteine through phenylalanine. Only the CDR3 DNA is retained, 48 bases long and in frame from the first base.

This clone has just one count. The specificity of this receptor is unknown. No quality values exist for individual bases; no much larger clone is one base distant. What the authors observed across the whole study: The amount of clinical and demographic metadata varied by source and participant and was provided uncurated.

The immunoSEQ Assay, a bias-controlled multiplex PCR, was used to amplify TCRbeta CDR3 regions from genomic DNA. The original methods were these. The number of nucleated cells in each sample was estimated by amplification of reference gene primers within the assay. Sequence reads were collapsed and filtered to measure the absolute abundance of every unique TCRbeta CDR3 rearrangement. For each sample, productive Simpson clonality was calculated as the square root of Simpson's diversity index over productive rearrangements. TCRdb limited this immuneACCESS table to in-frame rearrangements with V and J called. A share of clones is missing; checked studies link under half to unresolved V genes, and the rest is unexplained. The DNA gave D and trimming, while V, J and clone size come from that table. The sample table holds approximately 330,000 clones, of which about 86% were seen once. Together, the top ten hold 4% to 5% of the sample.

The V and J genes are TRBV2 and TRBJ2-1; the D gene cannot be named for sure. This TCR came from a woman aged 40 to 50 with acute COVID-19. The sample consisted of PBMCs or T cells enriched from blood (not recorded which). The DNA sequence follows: TGTGCCAGCAGTTCGAGTGGGCCAAGACCTAACAATGAGCAGTTCTTC. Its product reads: CASSSSGPRPNNEQFF.